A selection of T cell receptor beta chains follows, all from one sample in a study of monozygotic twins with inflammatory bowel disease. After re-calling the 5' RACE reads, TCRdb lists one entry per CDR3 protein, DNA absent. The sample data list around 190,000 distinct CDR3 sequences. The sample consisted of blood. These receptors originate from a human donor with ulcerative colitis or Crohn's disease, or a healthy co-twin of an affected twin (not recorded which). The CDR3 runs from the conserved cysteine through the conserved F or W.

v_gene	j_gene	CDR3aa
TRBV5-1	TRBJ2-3	CASSPSLVTGSTDTQYF
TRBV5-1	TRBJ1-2	CASSLADSFYGYTF
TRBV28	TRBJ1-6	CASSFGHPRDSSYNSPLHF
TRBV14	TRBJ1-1	CAGSKGLNTEAFF
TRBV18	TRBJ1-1	CASSDLGDTEAFF
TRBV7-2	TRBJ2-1	CASSFDYNEQFF
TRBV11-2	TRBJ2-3	CASSLDGLAGGPNTDTQYF
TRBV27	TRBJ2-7	CASSLGRRAYEQYF
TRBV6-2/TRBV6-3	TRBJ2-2	CASSGGGEKGNLVRSGELFF
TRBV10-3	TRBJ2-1	CAISRDREYEQFF
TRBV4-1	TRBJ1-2	CASSQVAGKSYGYTF
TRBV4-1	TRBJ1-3	CASSLNNQGNTIYF
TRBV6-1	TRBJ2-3	CASSARDRTDTQYF
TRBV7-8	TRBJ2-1	CASSPGLAGSNEQFF
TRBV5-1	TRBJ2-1	CASSSAGKNLYNEQFF
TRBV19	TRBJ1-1	CASSRGTSQNTEAFF
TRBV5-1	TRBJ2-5	CASSFDSLQETQYF
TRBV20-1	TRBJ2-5	CSARDLYQETQYF
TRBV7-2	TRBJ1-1	CASSPTGTEAFF
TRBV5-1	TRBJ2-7	CASSPTGGTTYEQYF
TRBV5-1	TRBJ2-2	CASSKGVTGELFF
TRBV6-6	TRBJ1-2	CASSPGQAIYGYTF
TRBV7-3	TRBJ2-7	CASSPQGQGFDEQYF
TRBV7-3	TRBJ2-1	CASSLTQSQGRDEQFF
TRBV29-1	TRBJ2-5	CSVMWDYETQYF
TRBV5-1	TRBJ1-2	CASSLRSHYGYTF
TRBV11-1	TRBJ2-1	CASSLDSGAYNEQFF
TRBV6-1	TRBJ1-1	CASTMNTEAFF
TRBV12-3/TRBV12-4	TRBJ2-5	CASSFGRGPETQYF
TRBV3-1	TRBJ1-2	CASSYRSGTIFYGYTF
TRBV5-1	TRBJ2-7	CASSYDSAYEQYF
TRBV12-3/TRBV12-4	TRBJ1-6	CASTEVGAPPPLHF
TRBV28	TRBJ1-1	CASSPQGRNTEAFF
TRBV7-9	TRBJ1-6	CASSLFSNNSPLHF
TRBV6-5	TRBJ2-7	CASSYSGRTRREQYF
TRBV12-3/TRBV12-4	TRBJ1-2	CASSQHAGTGEGYTF
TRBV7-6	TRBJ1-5	CASSQRGPNQPQHF
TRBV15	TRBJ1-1	CATSRDLLAQANTEAFF
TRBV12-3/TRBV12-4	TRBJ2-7	CASGKDRANEQYF
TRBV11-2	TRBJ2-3	CASSLAFSTDTQYF
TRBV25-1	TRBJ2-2	CASTGWNTGELFF
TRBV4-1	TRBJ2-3	CASSQKPDTDTQYF
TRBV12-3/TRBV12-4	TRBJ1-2	CASSFSRTGRGYGYTF
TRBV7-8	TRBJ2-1	CASSPVDSVEQFF
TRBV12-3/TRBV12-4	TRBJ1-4	CASSLQGTNEKLFF
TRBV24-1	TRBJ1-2	CATSDHSGTRYGYTF
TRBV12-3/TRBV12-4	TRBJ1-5	CASSLDRSSGQPQHF
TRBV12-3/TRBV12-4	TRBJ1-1	CASSSGTSRTEAFF
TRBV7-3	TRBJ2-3	CASSSEADTQYF
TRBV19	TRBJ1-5	CASKDVGGRQPQHF
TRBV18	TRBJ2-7	CASSVGSGREQYF
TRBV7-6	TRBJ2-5	CASSFTREVKTQYF
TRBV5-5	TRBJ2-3	CASSHLSGIQEDTQYF
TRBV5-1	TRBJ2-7	CASSLRTGEDEQYF
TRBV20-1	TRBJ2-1	CSAVAGGPGNEQFF
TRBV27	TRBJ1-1	CASKAFNTEAFF
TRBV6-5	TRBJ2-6	CASSYSTGSGANVLTF
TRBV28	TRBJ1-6	CASSSSNYSPLHF
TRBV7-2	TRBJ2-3	CASHDSSGVRSDTQYF